The 2 T cell receptor beta chains reported below all come from one sample, sequenced in a study of sequential checkpoint blockade in melanoma. Using immunoSEQ multiplex PCR, the repertoire was profiled, and TCRdb retains in-frame clones only, with some absent. The sample lists about 4,900 clones; roughly a third were seen once. Noted treatment: randomized to nivolumab then ipilimumab (arm A) or the reverse (arm B). The sequencing used tumor tissue (inferred from file names), collected from a patient given nivolumab and ipilimumab in sequence. The receptors originated from a human donor with melanoma.

The chain carries TRBV5-1 and TRBJ1-4; weak D call: TRBD1 (6 bases). The CDR3 has 16 residues. Germline lookup yields CDR1 SGHRS and CDR2 YFSETQ. The ends were cut back, 4 bases at V and 3 bases at J, with 16 bases in the middle. The CDR3 spells CASSTGQTAANEKLFF. CDR3 DNA: TGCGCCAGCAGCACGGGACAAACCGCCGCTAATGAAAAACTGTTTTTT.

This clone has at least ten counts. The chain joins TRBV11-3 to TRBJ2-7; D might be TRBD1 (6 bases). Trimming shortened V by 4 bases and J by 2 bases, and 21 bases separated the two germline ends. Germline V gene data show CDR1 as SGHNT and CDR2 as YENEEA. This CDR3 has 17 residues. In DNA form, the CDR3 reads TGTGCCAGCAGCTGGGGTATAGGACAGACGATTACCTACGAGCAGTACTTC. Protein sequence: CASSWGIGQTITYEQYF.